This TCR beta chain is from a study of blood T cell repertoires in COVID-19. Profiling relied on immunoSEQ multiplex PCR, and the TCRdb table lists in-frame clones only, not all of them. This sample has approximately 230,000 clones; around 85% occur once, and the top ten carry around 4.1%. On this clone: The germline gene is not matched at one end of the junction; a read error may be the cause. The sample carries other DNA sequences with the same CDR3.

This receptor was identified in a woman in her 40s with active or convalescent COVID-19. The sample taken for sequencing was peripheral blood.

This chain's CDR3 is CATSITSADEQFF. CDR3 coding DNA: TGCGCCACCAGCATAACTAGCGCGGATGAGCAGTTCTTC. The chain recombines TRBV15 with TRBJ2-1; 7 nucleotides match TRBD2. CDR1 and CDR2 from the germline V gene are LNHNV and YYDKDF (reference sequence). There are 13 residues in the CDR3.